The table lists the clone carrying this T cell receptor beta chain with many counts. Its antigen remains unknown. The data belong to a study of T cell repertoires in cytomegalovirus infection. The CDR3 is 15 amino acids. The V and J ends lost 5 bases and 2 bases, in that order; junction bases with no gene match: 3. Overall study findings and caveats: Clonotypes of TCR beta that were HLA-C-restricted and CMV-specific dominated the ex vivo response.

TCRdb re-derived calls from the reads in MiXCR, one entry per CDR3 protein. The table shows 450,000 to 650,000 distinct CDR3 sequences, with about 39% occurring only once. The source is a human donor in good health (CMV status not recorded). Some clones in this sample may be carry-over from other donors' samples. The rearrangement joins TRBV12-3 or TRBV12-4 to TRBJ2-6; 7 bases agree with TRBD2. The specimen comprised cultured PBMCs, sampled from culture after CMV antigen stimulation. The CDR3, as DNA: TGTGCCAGCAGTAGCGGGGTGACTGGGGCCAACGTCCTGACTTTC. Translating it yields CASSSGVTGANVLTF.